The 19 T cell receptor beta chains in this list originate from one sample, sequenced in a study of blood T cell repertoires in COVID-19. Method: immunoSEQ multiplex PCR; TCRdb's copy keeps in-frame clones and lacks some. Among 200,000 to 300,000 clones listed, roughly nine tenths were seen once. Material: peripheral blood. These receptor sequences come from a man aged 60-69 years with acute or convalescent COVID-19.

V is TRBV29-1 and J is TRBJ1-5; 10 bases are a match to TRBD1. V trimming: 5 bases; J trimming: 2 bases; junction bases outside the gene matches: 3. CDR3 size: 14 residues. Germline V CDR1 and CDR2: SQVTM, ANQGSEA. CDR3 amino acids: CSVRDRGGNQPQHF. CDR3 in DNA: TGCAGCGTTAGGGACAGGGGAGGCAATCAGCCCCAGCATTTT. Full variable domain (missing parts from reference TRBV29-1 and TRBJ1-5): SAVISQKPSRDICQRGTSLTIQCQVDSQVTMMFWYRQQPGQSLTLIATANQGSEATYESGFVIDKFPISRPNLTFSTLTVSNMSPEDSSIYLCSVRDRGGNQPQHFGDGTRLSIL.

This clone was detected a few times. The rearrangement links TRBV6-2 or TRBV6-3 to TRBJ1-2; 7 bases are a match to TRBD1. Germline V gives CDR1 MNHEY, CDR2 SVGEGT. The CDR3 is 14 residues long. J was trimmed by 7 bases and V by 4 bases; bases with no gene match: 9. The CDR3 nucleotides are TGTGCCAGCAGTTCTCGACAGGGTGGATCTGGCTACACCTTC. It yields the protein CASSSRQGGSGYTF.

The rearrangement uses TRBV9 and TRBJ1-3; D unresolved. V was cut by 2 bases and J by 0 bases, with 9 bases left in between. There are 15 residues in the CDR3. In germline, CDR1 is SGDLS, CDR2 YYNGEE. CDR3 coding DNA: TGTGCCAGCAGCGTGGAGCCGAGCTCTGGAAACACCATATATTTT. This encodes CASSVEPSSGNTIYF.

This chain connects TRBV6-5 to TRBJ1-1; tentatively, D is TRBD1 (5 bases). V lost 8 bases and J 4 bases, leaving 14 bases between the germline ends. The CDR3 consists of 13 residues. The germline V gene encodes CDR1 MNHEY and CDR2 SVGAGI. In DNA form, the CDR3 reads TGTGCCAGCGCCGGACAATACTTCACTGAAGCTTTCTTT. Protein sequence: CASAGQYFTEAFF.

This sequence joins TRBV18 and TRBJ1-2; no reliable D call. CDR1 is KGHSH, CDR2 LQKENI, per germline. There are 12 residues in the CDR3. The V and J ends lost 4 bases and 4 bases respectively, with 7 bases between them. The CDR3 here is CASSRDSYGYTF. CDR3 DNA sequence: TGTGCCAGCTCACGAGACTCCTATGGCTACACCTTC.

The V gene is TRBV25-1, the J gene TRBJ1-2; a weak D match, TRBD1 (5 bases). Germline V gene sequence: CDR1 MGHDK, CDR2 SYGVNS. Trimming took 1 base from V and 8 from J, leaving 17 bases between them. The CDR3 is 15 residues long. CDR3 region: CASSESIQDTRGYTF. The DNA for the CDR3 is TGTGCCAGCAGTGAATCCATACAGGATACCCGGGGCTACACCTTC.

The CDR3 nucleotides read TGTGCCAGCAGCTTGCCCGACTTTTTCCAAGAGACCCAGTACTTC. This encodes CASSLPDFFQETQYF. The chain carries TRBV5-6 and TRBJ2-5; D gene uncertain. The CDR3 totals 15 residues. The V gene lost 1 base and the J gene lost 1 base, with 11 bases spanning the gap. Germline assignment: CDR1 SGHDT and CDR2 YYEEEE.

This rearrangement joins TRBV7-3 to TRBJ2-2; no firm D call. The CDR3 covers 16 residues. Germline loops: CDR1 SGHTA, CDR2 FQGTGA. The V and J ends lost 5 bases and 4 bases respectively, with 17 bases between them. CDR3 nucleotide sequence: TGTGCCAGCAGCCCCAAGGCCTTTTCAGGCACCGGGGAGCTGTTTTTT. Translated: CASSPKAFSGTGELFF.

The rearrangement joins TRBV5-5 to TRBJ2-7; tentatively, D is TRBD2 (5 bases). The CDR3 covers 12 residues. V was trimmed by 6 bases and J by 2 bases, leaving 9 bases between them. Per germline, CDR1 SGHKS and CDR2 YYEKEE (reference sequence). CDR3 region: CASTHGAYEQYF. As DNA, the CDR3 is TGTGCCAGCACACACGGGGCCTACGAGCAGTACTTC.

The rearrangement links TRBV4-2 to TRBJ2-1; D is ambiguous. V lost 0 bases, J lost 8 bases, and 5 bases lay in between. Per the germline V gene, CDR1 is LGHNA and CDR2 is YNFKEQ. CDR3 length: 12 residues. CDR3 nucleotide sequence: TGTGCCAGCAGCCAAGATACAGATGAGCAGTTCTTC. The encoded protein is CASSQDTDEQFF.

The chain links TRBV6-2 or TRBV6-3 to TRBJ2-5, with 9 bases matching TRBD1. The CDR3 is 16 amino acids. The trim removed 0 bases at V and 5 bases at J, leaving 7 bases unmatched. Germline CDR1 and CDR2: MNHEY and SVGEGT. The CDR3: CASSYSLRQGVETQYF. For the CDR3, the DNA is TGTGCCAGCAGTTACTCGTTGAGACAGGGGGTTGAGACCCAGTACTTC.

The chain is built from TRBV4-2 and TRBJ2-5; TRBD1 agrees at 7 bases. CDR1 is LGHNA, CDR2 YNFKEQ, per germline. The CDR3 sequence is 15 residues long. V shed 2 bases and J 4 bases; nucleotides not matched to a gene: 7. Here the CDR3 reads CASSQSRQGRETQYF. CDR3 sequence (DNA): TGTGCCAGCAGCCAATCCCGACAGGGAAGAGAGACCCAGTACTTC.

The chain employs TRBV5-1 and TRBJ2-1; TRBD2 might be the D (5 bases). CDR1 and CDR2 from the germline V gene are SGHRS and YFSETQ. This CDR3 is 16 amino acids long. V lost 3 bases and J lost 0, with 13 bases in between. In DNA form, the CDR3 reads TGCGCCAGCAGCTCCCCGAGTGGGAGCTCCTACAATGAGCAGTTCTTC. It yields the protein CASSSPSGSSYNEQFF.

This rearrangement joins TRBV11-2 to TRBJ2-5; 8 positions agree with TRBD1. The CDR3 loop spans 15 amino acids. Looked up from germline, CDR1 is SGHAT and CDR2 is FQNNGV. V shed 5 bases and J 2 bases; nucleotides not matched to a gene: 7. The CDR3 reads CASSPGTGGQETQYF. The CDR3 DNA follows: TGTGCCAGCAGCCCCGGGACAGGAGGACAAGAGACCCAGTACTTC.

The rearrangement uses TRBV29-1 and TRBJ1-1, with TRBD1 matching over 9 bases. The V and J ends lost 5 bases and 0 bases, in that order; junction bases with no gene match: 19. Per germline, CDR1 SQVTM and CDR2 ANQGSEA. The CDR3 covers 19 residues. CDR3 coding DNA: TGCAGCGTTCGTCCCCGTGGACAGGGGCGCCGACTAATGAACACTGAAGCTTTCTTT. Its translation is CSVRPRGQGRRLMNTEAFF. The whole variable domain, remainder taken from reference TRBV29-1 and TRBJ1-1, is SAVISQKPSRDICQRGTSLTIQCQVDSQVTMMFWYRQQPGQSLTLIATANQGSEATYESGFVIDKFPISRPNLTFSTLTVSNMSPEDSSIYLCSVRPRGQGRRLMNTEAFFGQGTRLTVV.

As DNA, the CDR3 is TGTGCCAGCAGTCAACCCTCCCGACTCTATGGCTACACCTTC. It is translated as CASSQPSRLYGYTF. The chain combines TRBV28 with TRBJ1-2; D is ambiguous. The CDR3 spans 14 residues. With 5 bases removed from V and 4 bases from J, the gap between germline ends came to 14 bases. Germline-derived CDR1 and CDR2 are MDHEN and SYDVKM.

A note on this clone: Other DNA sequences in the same sample also yield this CDR3. The chain links TRBV28 to TRBJ1-5; 8 bases map to TRBD1. The CDR3 is 14 residues long. Germline CDR1 is MDHEN and CDR2 is SYDVKM. Trimming removed 4 bases from V and 6 bases from J; junction bases left unmatched: 5. For the CDR3, the DNA is TGTGCCAGCAGTTCGACAGGGGAGCGTCAGCCCCAGCATTTT. This gives the protein CASSSTGERQPQHF.

The chain carries TRBV2 and TRBJ2-7; D uncertain. V was shortened by 1 base and J by 3 bases, with 4 bases between the two germline ends. The CDR3 is made up of 12 amino acids. CDR1 and CDR2 from the germline V gene are SNHLY and FYNNEI. DNA of the CDR3: TGTGCCAGCAGTGAAGTTAACTACGAGCAGTACTTC. This sequence encodes CASSEVNYEQYF.

This clone was counted a single time. The V and J genes are TRBV7-8 and TRBJ2-7; 9 nucleotides agree with TRBD2. The length of the CDR3 is 15 residues. Trimming removed 1 base from V and 6 bases from J; junction bases left unmatched: 7. Germline V gene sequence: CDR1 SGHVS, CDR2 FQNEAQ. In DNA, the CDR3 is TGTGCCAGCAGCTTAGGAAATAGCGGGAGCTCCGAGCAGTACTTC. Its protein is CASSLGNSGSSEQYF. Using reference TRBV7-8 and TRBJ2-7 for the parts outside the CDR3, the full variable domain is GAGVSQSPRYKVAKRGQDVALRCDPISGHVSLFWYQQALGQGPEFLTYFQNEAQLDKSGLPSDRFFAERPEGSVSTLKIQRTQQEDSAVYLCASSLGNSGSSEQYFGPGTRLTVT.